The rows below give T cell receptor beta chains drawn from one sample of a study of cytomegalovirus exposure and HLA in healthy donors. Libraries were prepared by immunoSEQ multiplex PCR; TCRdb keeps only in-frame clonotypes and omits some of them. The sample lists some 130,000 clones; 74% were seen once. The sample consisted of PBMCs. The receptors derive from a woman aged 45-59 years in good health and CMV-seropositive. Both conserved end residues are part of each CDR3. A D gene is named only where the DNA matches it firmly. Not every row has a clone size; where given, it reads once, few, many or a size class.

V gene: TRBV2; D gene: TRBD1; J gene: TRBJ1-6; clone size: .; CDR3 DNA: TGTGCCAGCACAAAAGGGACAGGAGGCTCACCCCTCCACTTT; CDR3 protein: CASTKGTGGSPLHF
V gene: TRBV29-1; D gene: .; J gene: TRBJ2-3; clone size: few; CDR3 DNA: TGCAGCGTCTCCGCGGGGGCTGATACGCAGTATTTT; CDR3 protein: CSVSAGADTQYF
V gene: TRBV30; D gene: .; J gene: TRBJ2-2; clone size: .; CDR3 DNA: TGTGCCAGCCGCACCCAGGGGACCGCGAACACCGGGGAGCTGTTTTTT; CDR3 protein: CASRTQGTANTGELFF
V gene: TRBV7-2; D gene: TRBD2; J gene: TRBJ2-1; clone size: .; CDR3 DNA: TGTGCCAGCAGCTTAGTTCCTAGCGGGGGGGTCTCCTACAATGAGCAGTTCTTC; CDR3 protein: CASSLVPSGGVSYNEQFF
V gene: TRBV9; D gene: .; J gene: TRBJ2-3; clone size: .; CDR3 DNA: TGTGCCAGCAGCGGGGCCTTTATAAGCACAGATACGCAGTATTTT; CDR3 protein: CASSGAFISTDTQYF
V gene: TRBV5-1; D gene: TRBD1; J gene: TRBJ2-7; clone size: few; CDR3 DNA: TGCGCCAGCAGCTCGGCCCCGGGACAGGGCTACGAGCAGTACTTC; CDR3 protein: CASSSAPGQGYEQYF
V gene: TRBV5-4; D gene: .; J gene: TRBJ1-4; clone size: .; CDR3 DNA: TGTGCCAGCAGCTTCCTTCCGGACGGGGATGAAAAACTGTTTTTT; CDR3 protein: CASSFLPDGDEKLFF
V gene: TRBV7-9; D gene: TRBD2; J gene: TRBJ2-5; clone size: .; CDR3 DNA: TGTGCCAGCAGCCCCCCTAGCGGCCAAGAGACCCAGTACTTC; CDR3 protein: CASSPPSGQETQYF
V gene: TRBV11-3; D gene: TRBD1; J gene: TRBJ1-3; clone size: .; CDR3 DNA: TGTGCCAGCAGCCCCGGGACAGGGTCTGGAAACACCATATATTTT; CDR3 protein: CASSPGTGSGNTIYF
V gene: TRBV27; D gene: .; J gene: TRBJ1-5; clone size: .; CDR3 DNA: TGTGCCAGCAGTCCCGTGGCAGGGTTGAACCAGCCCCAGCATTTT; CDR3 protein: CASSPVAGLNQPQHF
V gene: TRBV27; D gene: .; J gene: TRBJ2-1; clone size: .; CDR3 DNA: TGTGCCAGCAGCCCCGAGGGGCGGGACTGGTTCCTCAATGAGCAGTTCTTC; CDR3 protein: CASSPEGRDWFLNEQFF
V gene: TRBV30; D gene: TRBD1; J gene: TRBJ2-2; clone size: .; CDR3 DNA: TGTGCCTGGGGGACAGGGAACACCGGGGAGCTGTTTTTT; CDR3 protein: CAWGTGNTGELFF
V gene: TRBV19; D gene: .; J gene: TRBJ1-5; clone size: .; CDR3 DNA: TGTGCCAGTAGTACCGCATCCGACCGACTCCAGCCCCAGCATTTT; CDR3 protein: CASSTASDRLQPQHF
V gene: TRBV7-9; D gene: .; J gene: TRBJ1-5; clone size: .; CDR3 DNA: TGTGCCAGCAGCTTAGAGGGGGGGATTAATCAGCCCCAGCATTTT; CDR3 protein: CASSLEGGINQPQHF
V gene: TRBV7-2; D gene: .; J gene: TRBJ2-7; clone size: .; CDR3 DNA: TGTGCCAGCAGCCAGATCTACGAGCAGTACTTC; CDR3 protein: CASSQIYEQYF
V gene: TRBV5-7; D gene: TRBD2; J gene: TRBJ2-5; clone size: .; CDR3 DNA: TGTGCCAGCAGCTTGAGGTGTGGCGGGAGGCCCCAAGAGACCCAGTACTTC; CDR3 protein: CASSLRCGGRPQETQYF
V gene: TRBV7-7; D gene: .; J gene: TRBJ2-1; clone size: .; CDR3 DNA: TGTGCCAGCAGCTTAAGGCAGGGAGGCCGCGACGATCACGATGAGCAGTTCTTC; CDR3 protein: CASSLRQGGRDDHDEQFF
V gene: TRBV5-1; D gene: .; J gene: TRBJ1-2; clone size: few; CDR3 DNA: TGCGCCAGCAGCTTGGAACGGTGGGGCTACACCTTC; CDR3 protein: CASSLERWGYTF
V gene: TRBV30; D gene: TRBD1; J gene: TRBJ1-5; clone size: .; CDR3 DNA: TGTGCCTGGACACGGACAGGGTCAAATCAGCCCCAGCATTTT; CDR3 protein: CAWTRTGSNQPQHF
V gene: TRBV6-1; D gene: .; J gene: TRBJ2-7; clone size: .; CDR3 DNA: TGTGCCAGCAGCCAGGGAACAGTAAGCTGGGAGCAGTACTTC; CDR3 protein: CASSQGTVSWEQYF
V gene: TRBV7-2; D gene: .; J gene: TRBJ1-5; clone size: .; CDR3 DNA: TGTGCCAGCAGCTTAAGGGGGGGAGACCAGCCCCAGCATTTT; CDR3 protein: CASSLRGGDQPQHF
V gene: TRBV19; D gene: .; J gene: TRBJ1-5; clone size: .; CDR3 DNA: TGTGCCAGTGCGTTGGGGGGGCCCAATGGTAATCAGCCCCAGCATTTT; CDR3 protein: CASALGGPNGNQPQHF
V gene: TRBV4-2; D gene: TRBD1; J gene: TRBJ2-3; clone size: .; CDR3 DNA: TGTGCCAGCAGCTCCTCGGTGACAGGGGCCACAGATACGCAGTATTTT; CDR3 protein: CASSSSVTGATDTQYF
V gene: TRBV29-1; D gene: TRBD1; J gene: TRBJ1-2; clone size: once; CDR3 DNA: TGCCGCGTTGAAGCAGCGACAGGGGATTATTATGGCTACACCTTC; CDR3 protein: CRVEAATGDYYGYTF
V gene: TRBV7-7; D gene: TRBD1; J gene: TRBJ2-1; clone size: .; CDR3 DNA: TGTGCTAGCAGCCAAGGGACAGGAGGTTACAATGAGCAGTTCTTC; CDR3 protein: CASSQGTGGYNEQFF
V gene: TRBV10-3; D gene: TRBD1; J gene: TRBJ1-2; clone size: .; CDR3 DNA: TGTGCCATCAGTGAGCCCCGAGGGGGCAGTTATGGCTACACCTTC; CDR3 protein: CAISEPRGGSYGYTF
V gene: TRBV7-2; D gene: TRBD2; J gene: TRBJ2-1; clone size: .; CDR3 DNA: TGTGCCAGCAGCTCGAAAGCGGGGTCACCCTACAATGAGCAGTTCTTC; CDR3 protein: CASSSKAGSPYNEQFF
V gene: TRBV20-1; D gene: .; J gene: TRBJ2-1; clone size: few; CDR3 DNA: TGCAGTGGCGGGTATGAGCAGTTCTTC; CDR3 protein: CSGGYEQFF
V gene: TRBV19; D gene: .; J gene: TRBJ1-5; clone size: .; CDR3 DNA: TGTGCCAGTACCAAAACCGGGAGGGCCAATCAGCCCCAGCATTTT; CDR3 protein: CASTKTGRANQPQHF
V gene: TRBV6-4; D gene: .; J gene: TRBJ2-2; clone size: once; CDR3 DNA: TGTGCCAGCAGTGAAAGCGGGAACACCGGGGAGCTGTTTTTT; CDR3 protein: CASSESGNTGELFF
V gene: TRBV30; D gene: TRBD2; J gene: TRBJ2-7; clone size: .; CDR3 DNA: TGTGCCTGGAAGCGGGGAGGTGGTGAAGTCGAGCAGTACTTC; CDR3 protein: CAWKRGGGEVEQYF
V gene: TRBV7-2; D gene: .; J gene: TRBJ1-2; clone size: .; CDR3 DNA: TGTGCCAGCAGCTTAGATCCCGGGGGCTATGGCTACACCTTC; CDR3 protein: CASSLDPGGYGYTF
V gene: TRBV7-2; D gene: .; J gene: TRBJ2-5; clone size: .; CDR3 DNA: TGTGCCAGCAGCTTGCGCCGGGACCAAGAGACCCAGTACTTC; CDR3 protein: CASSLRRDQETQYF
V gene: TRBV14; D gene: TRBD1; J gene: TRBJ1-5; clone size: .; CDR3 DNA: TGTGCCAGCAGCCCCACAGGGGGCAATCAGCCCCAGCATTTT; CDR3 protein: CASSPTGGNQPQHF
V gene: TRBV7-9; D gene: TRBD1; J gene: TRBJ2-1; clone size: few; CDR3 DNA: TGTGCCAGCAGCCCAATTGGGACAGACGGGGATGAGCAGTTCTTC; CDR3 protein: CASSPIGTDGDEQFF
V gene: TRBV19; D gene: TRBD1; J gene: TRBJ2-2; clone size: .; CDR3 DNA: TGTGCCAGTAGTAGACTTCGACAGGGGGCTTGGAGGGACACCGGGGAGCTGTTTTTT; CDR3 protein: CASSRLRQGAWRDTGELFF
V gene: TRBV7-9; D gene: TRBD2; J gene: TRBJ2-2; clone size: .; CDR3 DNA: TGTGCCAGCAGCCTGAGGACTAGCGGGGGGGTGAACACCGGGGAGCTGTTTTTT; CDR3 protein: CASSLRTSGGVNTGELFF
V gene: TRBV12-5; D gene: TRBD1; J gene: TRBJ2-7; clone size: .; CDR3 DNA: TGTGCTAGTGCTTTTGACAGGGCCTACGAGCAGTACTTC; CDR3 protein: CASAFDRAYEQYF
V gene: TRBV5-4; D gene: TRBD1; J gene: TRBJ2-7; clone size: few; CDR3 DNA: TGTGCCAGCAGTCGAGACAGGGGTGGCGAGCAGTACTTC; CDR3 protein: CASSRDRGGEQYF
V gene: TRBV6-5; D gene: .; J gene: TRBJ2-5; clone size: .; CDR3 DNA: TGTGCCAGCAGCGGGGTCCAAGAGACCCAGTACTTC; CDR3 protein: CASSGVQETQYF
V gene: TRBV2; D gene: TRBD1; J gene: TRBJ1-5; clone size: .; CDR3 DNA: TGTGCCAGCGGACAGGCCGATCAGCCCCAGCATTTT; CDR3 protein: CASGQADQPQHF
V gene: TRBV7-9; D gene: TRBD1; J gene: TRBJ1-2; clone size: .; CDR3 DNA: TGTGCCAGCAGCTTCGGGACAGGTTTATTCTATGGCTACACCTTC; CDR3 protein: CASSFGTGLFYGYTF
V gene: TRBV7-9; D gene: TRBD2; J gene: TRBJ2-7; clone size: .; CDR3 DNA: TGTGCCAGCAGCCTGGGACTAGCGGGGGTTGACGAGCAGTACTTC; CDR3 protein: CASSLGLAGVDEQYF